This T cell receptor beta chain was sequenced during a study of cytomegalovirus exposure and HLA in healthy donors. Regarding the study as a whole: Among TCR beta chains, those listed as cytomegalovirus-associated numbered about 160.

Libraries were prepared by immunoSEQ multiplex PCR; TCRdb keeps only in-frame clonotypes and omits some of them. The sample holds more than 95,000 clones, roughly 87% seen once. Germline-derived CDR1 and CDR2 are MNHEY and SVGAGI. Trimming pared 4 bases from V and 1 base from J, leaving 11 bases between. The length of the CDR3 is 15 residues. About this clone itself: Antigen specificity is unknown.

The donors were part of the validation cohort, which consisted of under 150 subjects and was separate from the first cohort of 666 subjects. V gene TRBV6-5 combines with J gene TRBJ2-1; TRBD2 is a possible D gene (5 bases). The sequence was obtained from a woman aged 18-35 years in good health and CMV-seronegative. Sequenced sample: PBMCs. CDR3 in DNA: TGTGCCAGCAGTTCGAGCGGTCTATCCTACAATGAGCAGTTCTTC. It specifies CASSSSGLSYNEQFF.